This TCR beta chain was captured in a study of cytomegalovirus exposure and HLA in healthy donors. Across the whole study: The 120 or so validation repertoires used a platform that matched the one used for the roughly 700 first-cohort repertoires, as a later analysis reported. The study's findings and limits: Researchers reported that three CMV-associated chains were confirmed in vitro as CMV antigen-specific.

The protocol was immunoSEQ multiplex PCR, while the TCRdb copy is restricted to in-frame clones and leaves out a portion. This sample has roughly 80,000 clones, with 94% found just once. As to this clone: Its antigen is not known.

This clonotype was obtained from a woman in her late teens or twenties in good health and CMV-seropositive. The sample comprised PBMCs.

The CDR3 spells CASSYPGTDGYTF. The CDR3 DNA is TGTGCCAGCAGTTACCCAGGGACTGATGGCTACACCTTC. The chain joins TRBV6-5 to TRBJ1-2; tentatively, D is TRBD1 (5 bases). From germline, CDR1 is MNHEY and CDR2 SVGAGI. The CDR3 covers 13 residues. Trimming cost V 2 bases and J 6 bases, with 10 bases left between them.